This TCR beta chain was sequenced in a study of T cell repertoires in cytomegalovirus infection. About the research overall: Use of recently identified HLA-C-restricted and well-studied HLA-B-restricted CMV epitopes was part of the study. Indications came from public TCR beta signatures; they pointed to CMV infection and to a matching HLA type. Study results and caveats: Clonotypes of TCR beta that were HLA-C-restricted and CMV-specific dominated the ex vivo response.

This clonotype was seen more than once but under ten times. The antigen remains undetermined. V lost 4 bases and J lost 8, with 17 bases in between. Germline CDR1 reads MDHEN; CDR2 reads SYDVKM. The CDR3 has 14 residues. TCRdb re-derived calls from the reads in MiXCR, one entry per CDR3 protein. The top ten clones hold over 10% of a sample with about 830,000 distinct CDR3 sequences, roughly 33% of them seen once. Specimen: cultured CD8+ T cells from PBMCs, collected from culture after CMV antigen stimulation. V is TRBV28 and J is TRBJ1-1, with D possibly being TRBD1 (6 bases). The receptor comes from a human donor in good health (CMV status not recorded). Some clones in this sample may be carry-over from other donors' samples. CDR3: CASSSTGKESEAFF. The CDR3 coding sequence is TGTGCCAGCAGTTCAACAGGGAAGGAATCCGAAGCTTTCTTT.